The 5 T cell receptor beta chains in this list originate from one sample, sequenced in a study of beta chain features in type 1 diabetes (dated by TCRdb to the late 2010s). These receptors' targets are unknown. Receptor libraries were prepared by the immunoSEQ multiplex PCR assay. The entire isolated RNA was reverse transcribed using the High Capacity cDNA Reverse Transcription Kit, and thus expressed TCRB transcripts were sequenced. TCRdb carries this immuneACCESS record with in-frame sequences only. Its versions omit some clonotypes, under half of them owing to an unresolved V gene in the studies checked, with the rest unexplained. The sample includes around 50,000 clones, with approximately 40% observed a single time. Clones ranked in the top ten supply 0.1% to 0.15% of the sample. General findings and caveats noted by the study authors: In all four CD4+ subsets, TCRB CDR3 length was moderately but significantly shorter in type 1 diabetes patients.

Sample: stem cell memory CD4+ T cells from blood. Reading the label with the study, this specimen's cell subset or site is: stem cell-like memory CD4+ T cells. Every receptor here comes from a man between 25 and 39 years old with type 1 diabetes.

The V and J genes are TRBV7-2 and TRBJ2-1; possible D gene TRBD2, 5 bases. V lost 2 bases, J lost 3 bases, and 11 bases lay in between. This CDR3 is built from 15 residues. Germline V CDR1 and CDR2: SGHTA, FQGNSA. CDR3 DNA: TGTGCCAGCAGCTTAAGACTATGGGGCTACAATGAGCAGTTCTTC. This encodes CASSLRLWGYNEQFF.

Only a few counts were recorded for this clone. This chain links TRBV5-1 with TRBJ2-7; 10 bases agree with TRBD2. The trim removed 0 bases at V and 2 bases at J, leaving 2 bases unmatched. The CDR3 length is 15 residues. Per germline, CDR1 SGHRS and CDR2 YFSETQ. Here the CDR3 DNA reads TGCGCCAGCAGCTTGGTGACTAGCGGGCCCTACGAGCAGTACTTC. Translated: CASSLVTSGPYEQYF.

V usage is TRBV5-1 and J usage is TRBJ1-1, with D possibly TRBD1 on 5 matching bases. The CDR3 covers 14 residues. Trimming cost V 2 bases and J 5 bases, with 13 bases left between them. CDR1 and CDR2 (germline): SGHRS, YFSETQ. CDR3 amino acids: CASSFPGSGTEAFF. The CDR3 DNA reads as TGCGCCAGCAGCTTCCCAGGGTCAGGAACTGAAGCTTTCTTT.

This clone showed up just a few times. V usage is TRBV28 and J usage is TRBJ2-1; maybe TRBD1 (7 bases). CDR3 length: 13 residues. Looked up from germline, CDR1 is MDHEN and CDR2 is SYDVKM. V was cut by 6 bases and J by 6 bases, with 12 bases left in between. For the CDR3, the DNA is TGTGCCAGCAGACTGCAGGGGGGCAATGAGCAGTTCTTC. Translation gives CASRLQGGNEQFF.

The V call is TRBV30, the J call TRBJ1-1; no firm D call. This CDR3 region has 13 residues. The V end was cut by 0 bases, the J end by 4 bases, with 9 bases between. Germline assignment: CDR1 GTSNPN and CDR2 SVGIG (reference sequence). The CDR3 DNA sequence: TGTGCCTGGAGTGTGGGCTTTGGCACTGAAGCTTTCTTT. The encoded protein is CAWSVGFGTEAFF. Supplemented by reference TRBV30 and TRBJ1-1, the full variable domain reads SQTIHQWPATLVQPVGSPLSLECTVEGTSNPNLYWYRQAAGRGLQLLFYSVGIGQISSEVPQNLSASRPQDRQFILSSKKLLLSDSGFYLCAWSVGFGTEAFFGQGTRLTVV.